The rows below give T cell receptor beta chains drawn from one sample of a study of Graves' ophthalmopathy and Graves' hyperthyroidism. TCRdb re-analysed the multiplex PCR reads in MiXCR, keeping a single row per CDR3 protein. The repertoire includes over a million distinct CDR3 sequences, around a third of them detected once, and roughly 10% sits in the top ten. Sequencing used peripheral blood or thyroid tissue (not recorded which). The receptors originated from an adult man with Graves' hyperthyroidism. Both conserved end residues are part of each CDR3. D genes are given only for firm matches. The size of a clone is reported for some rows only, either as once, few or many, or as a class for expanded clones.

>TRBV10-3|TRBD1|TRBJ2-2|NA
TGTGCCATCAGTGGTGGGACAGGGGCCACCACCGGGGAGCTGTTTTTT
CAISGGTGATTGELFF
>TRBV12-3/TRBV12-4|TRBD2|TRBJ2-7|few
TGTGCCAGCAGTCGCGGGACTAGCGGGAGTGAGGAGCAGTACTTC
CASSRGTSGSEEQYF
>TRBV7-8|NA|TRBJ1-2|few
TGTGCCAGCAGCGTACCCAGAGGGGGGGGAGAAGGCTACACCTTC
CASSVPRGGGEGYTF
>TRBV20-1|TRBD2|TRBJ2-7|NA
TGCAGTGCTAGAGTCTTCGGACTAGCGGGACAACCAGACTACGAGCAGTACTTC
CSARVFGLAGQPDYEQYF
>TRBV24-1|TRBD1|TRBJ2-7|many
TGTGCCACCAGTGATTTGTGCCCGGGACAGGGGGCCCGCTGCGATTCCTACGAGCAGTACTTC
CATSDLCPGQGARCDSYEQYF
>TRBV6-5|TRBD1|TRBJ1-1|NA
TGTGCCAGCAGTAACCCAGGGGGCATGAACACTGAAGCTTTCTTT
CASSNPGGMNTEAFF
>TRBV9|NA|TRBJ2-7|many
TGTGCCAGCAGCGAGGGAGGGGACAGGATATCCTACGAGCAGTACTTC
CASSEGGDRISYEQYF
>TRBV12-3/TRBV12-4|TRBD1|TRBJ1-1|few
TGTGCCAGCCTCGAGGGGGCTGTTTCGGGCACTGAAGCTTTCTTT
CASLEGAVSGTEAFF
>TRBV9|TRBD2|TRBJ2-7|NA
TGTGCCAGCAGTTTGGAGAGCGGGAGCAATTACGAGCAGTACTTC
CASSLESGSNYEQYF
>TRBV29-1|TRBD1|TRBJ2-7|few
TGCAGCGGGGGACAGGGGGGGGGCGAGCAGTACTTC
CSGGQGGGEQYF
>TRBV7-9|NA|TRBJ1-3|NA
TGTGCCAGCAGCGTGGACCGGGACATCTCTGGAAACACCATATATTTT
CASSVDRDISGNTIYF
>TRBV25-1|NA|TRBJ1-6|NA
TGTGCCAGCTTCGAAAGAAATTCACCCCTCCACTTT
CASFERNSPLHF
>TRBV6-5|NA|TRBJ1-4|few
TGTGCCAGCAGTTACCGGGGGAATAATGAAAAACTGTTTTTT
CASSYRGNNEKLFF
>TRBV5-1|NA|TRBJ1-6|NA
TGCGCCAGCAGCAGCGGGGCCAGCGAGTATTCACCCCTCCACTTT
CASSSGASEYSPLHF
>TRBV28|TRBD1|TRBJ2-2|NA
TGTGCCAGCAGTTCCGCCCTCCGGGACAGGGGCGCCGGGGAGCTGTTTTTT
CASSSALRDRGAGELFF
>TRBV10-3|TRBD1|TRBJ1-5|many
TGTGCCATCAGTGGGTCCGGGACAGGAAATCAGCCCCAGCATTTT
CAISGSGTGNQPQHF
>TRBV29-1|NA|TRBJ1-1|many
TGCAGCGTTGATCCGGGATTTGGCACTGAAGCTTTCTTT
CSVDPGFGTEAFF
>TRBV10-3|TRBD2|TRBJ2-5|NA
TGTGCCAGCAGTTGGGGACTAGCGGGACAACAAGAGACCCAGTACTTC
CASSWGLAGQQETQYF
>TRBV7-3|NA|TRBJ2-7|NA
TGTGCCAGCAGCTTAAGGCAGGGAGGCGAGCAGTGCTTC
CASSLRQGGEQCF
>TRBV24-1|NA|TRBJ2-7|many
TGTGCCACCAGTCGTTCGGGATCCTACGAGCAGTACTTC
CATSRSGSYEQYF
>TRBV29-1|NA|TRBJ2-7|many
TGCAGCGTTGAAGATGATTGGCCAGGGAGTAGGCACGAGCAGTACTTC
CSVEDDWPGSRHEQYF
>TRBV7-2|NA|TRBJ2-5|NA
TGTGCCAGCAGCGAACCCCTCCGGGACAACTTCCAAGAGACCCAGTACTTC
CASSEPLRDNFQETQYF
>TRBV4-1|NA|TRBJ2-7|NA
TGCGCCAGCAGCCAAGTGTCAGAACCTACCTACGAGCAGTACTTC
CASSQVSEPTYEQYF
>TRBV10-3|TRBD1|TRBJ1-2|NA
TGTGCCATCAGTGGCAGTGGGGACAGGGGCCACGTTAATCGCTATGGCTACACCTTC
CAISGSGDRGHVNRYGYTF
>TRBV2|NA|TRBJ1-1|many
TGTGCCAGCAGTGACTTCGTTTTTGCTTTCTTT
CASSDFVFAFF
>TRBV12-3/TRBV12-4|NA|TRBJ1-1|many
TGTGCCAGCAGTCCACTCAGCACTGAAGCTTTCTTT
CASSPLSTEAFF
>TRBV24-1|NA|TRBJ1-1|few
TGTGCCACCAGGGGGCGTACTGAAGCTTTCTTT
CATRGRTEAFF
>TRBV5-5|NA|TRBJ1-4|NA
TGTGCCAGCAGCCCCGCACCGACAGTAGGGGAGGAAAAACTGTTTTTT
CASSPAPTVGEEKLFF
>TRBV20-1|TRBD2|TRBJ2-5|few
TGCAGTGCTAATCATGGTGGGCTAGCGGGGGAAGAGACCCAGTACTTC
CSANHGGLAGEETQYF
>TRBV5-1|NA|TRBJ2-5|NA
TGCGCCAGCAGTGGACCGGGAAAGACCCAGTACTTC
CASSGPGKTQYF
>TRBV6-5|NA|TRBJ1-4|few
TGTGCCAGCAGCCCCCAGGGAGACATAAAACTGTTTTTT
CASSPQGDIKLFF
>TRBV2|TRBD2|TRBJ2-5|many
TGTGCCAATAGCGGGGGTTCCCAAGAGACCCAGTACTTC
CANSGGSQETQYF
>TRBV7-9|NA|TRBJ2-7|few
TGTGCCAGCAGCTCTAGAGAACGGTCTTACTACGAGCAGTACTTC
CASSSRERSYYEQYF
>TRBV20-1|TRBD1|TRBJ2-7|NA
TGCAGTGCTAGAGGAGGTGGACAGGGGAACTACGAGCAGTACTTC
CSARGGGQGNYEQYF
>TRBV7-8|NA|TRBJ1-5|many
TGTGCCAGCAGCCCGTGGAACAGGCTTGGGCAGCCCCAGCATTTT
CASSPWNRLGQPQHF
>TRBV7-9|TRBD1|TRBJ1-5|NA
TGTGCCAGCAGCCCGCTCTTAGGACAGGGAGAGACCCAGCATTTT
CASSPLLGQGETQHF
>TRBV20-1|NA|TRBJ1-6|NA
TGCAGTGCTCCAACACCCTGGGGGCACGATAATTCACCCCTCCACTTT
CSAPTPWGHDNSPLHF